The TCR beta chain under discussion was sequenced for a study of shared clonotypes between healthy human individuals (dated by TCRdb to about 2020). Concerning the study at large: The cohort comprised two women and a few men aged 18 to 49 years. Each donor's leukapheresis produced roughly between roughly 0.9 and 9 billion PBMCs. The study deeply sequenced blood TCR repertoires of about 5 healthy adults to estimate repertoire size and the extent of clonotype sharing between individuals. Libraries were prepared and TCR repertoires were sequenced by different laboratories using diverse techniques, in order to increase sequencing depth and limit assay-specific biases. For each donor, three plates each were used for CD4 naive and CD4 memory, two plates were used for CD8 naive, and one plate was used for CD8 memory.

Healthy HIV-negative adults with no recently reported acute infections or vaccinations were included as donors. Every donor was a Caucasian adult residing in Nashville, Tennessee, USA. Magnetic negative selection was used to enrich CD4+ T cells, after which naive cells were positively selected on CD45RA and the negative fraction became the memory subset. Blood was collected by leukapheresis, and PBMCs were isolated by Ficoll-Histopaque density gradient centrifugation and then cryopreserved in liquid nitrogen vapor phase. Analytical flow cytometry was used to check the purity and quantity of every magnetically sorted T cell population. Each sorted fraction had its genomic DNA isolated and then quantified by UV absorbance on a Nanodrop 2000c. Overall study outcomes, separate from this receptor: Larger estimated clonotype richness was generally found for naive subsets than for memory subsets. Compared with non-shared clonotypes, clonotypes shared by all four sorted-subset donors had higher generation probabilities. Roughly 5.2% of naive CD4, 3.5% of naive CD8, approximately 2.2% of memory CD4, and 0.35% to 0.5% of memory CD8 clonotypes were shared across several donors. Rarefaction of sorted-subset datasets indicated incomplete sequencing despite the large sequencing depth. Because the study included a small number of donors, the genetic and exposure-history diversity represented was limited. Based on pairwise subsampling, the degree of clonotype sharing among donors was expected to be affected by sequencing depth. Only blood was sampled, and tissue TCR repertoires likely differ from those in blood.

TCR CDR3 regions were amplified from genomic DNA by multiplex PCR using the deep immunoSEQ assay. Extracted genomic DNA from each cell subset was spread evenly across all wells of several immunoSEQ 96-well plates, with each plate serving as a replicate. Each replicate PCR for sorted subsets received roughly 200 ng genomic DNA, equal to tens of thousands of T cell genomes. Purified libraries were measured with a Qubit 3.0 fluorometer, size-checked on a Bioanalyzer 2100, and measured again with the KAPA Library Quantification kit. Each immunoSEQ 96-well plate was sequenced on its own single-read 150-cycle Illumina NextSeq 550 flow cell. As for the authors' bioinformatics: The immunoSEQ output contained only junctional sequences without quality scores, so filtering could not match that applied to full-length reads. To assign V/J genes and CDR3, sequences were annotated using PyIR, a Python wrapper for IgBLAST v1.9, with IMGT germline references. Reads were filtered out if the reads had weak V/J assignments (E-value above 1e-6), no CDR3, stop codons, out-of-frame junctions, or ambiguous translated residues. V3J clonotypes were defined by identical inferred V gene, J gene, and CDR3 amino acid sequence. To compute the percentage overlap between repertoires, the number of shared unique clonotypes was divided by the size of the smaller repertoire. Repertoire richness was assessed with RTK rarefaction, the Chao1 estimator, and Recon v2.1 estimates of unobserved clonotypes. OLGA was used to compute generation probabilities for all TCRbeta clonotypes that the gDNA method yielded from a few donors. The table comes from immuneACCESS by way of TCRdb, which keeps in-frame sequences with V and J called. Part of the clones is missing from these tables; in studies checked, under half for an unresolved V gene and the rest for unknown reasons. V and J calls and clone size come straight from that table; D and trimming were deduced from the DNA. The sample data list 2 million to 2.5 million clones, and about 90% of these were observed just once. The ten top clones hold about 0.41% of the sample.

As regards this clone: What antigen it recognizes has not been identified. No much larger clone is present one base from it, and per-base qualities are unavailable.

CDR1 and CDR2, per the germline V gene, are SGDLS and YYNGEE. For this chain, trimming is 1 base at the V end and 5 bases at the J end, and the number of junction bases without a gene match is 3. Its CDR3 holds 14 amino acids, cysteine through phenylalanine. The retained sequence is limited to the CDR3, 42 bases, with the frame set at the first base. Sequenced sample: naive CD4+ T cells from PBMCs. The sample's cell subset or site, from its label and the paper: CD45RA+ positively selected. The V and J genes are TRBV9 and TRBJ2-3; the central 8 bases match TRBD1. This receptor was identified in a man younger than 30 in good health. Some clones in this sample may be carry-over from other donors' samples. The nucleotide sequence is TGTGCCAGCAGCGTATCCAGGGGGCAAGATACGCAGTATTTT. Translated, this gives CASSVSRGQDTQYF.